One and the same sample provided the 11 T cell receptor beta chains below, sequenced in a study of T cells in Graves' hyperthyroidism and ophthalmopathy. Regions amplified from RNA transcripts were the TCR beta CDR3 regions. First-round RT-PCR of the TCR CDR3 relied on the HTBI primer set. In TCRdb, the multiplex PCR reads were re-called with MiXCR into one record per CDR3 protein. The sample lists about 270,000 distinct CDR3 sequences, 25% to 30% seen once, with about 25% in the top ten. Sequenced: blood. These receptors came from a man aged 40-55 years with Graves' hyperthyroidism that later progressed to Graves' ophthalmopathy.

Many counts were recorded for this clonotype. The chain employs TRBV30 and TRBJ2-5; no clear D. The CDR3 covers 14 residues. From germline, CDR1 is GTSNPN and CDR2 SVGIG (reference sequence). Trimming removed 0 bases at V and 5 bases at J, with 13 bases between. CDR3 in amino acids: CAWSVRTVGETQYF. The DNA of the CDR3 is TGTGCCTGGAGTGTACGAACAGTTGGGGAGACCCAGTACTTC. The whole variable domain, filled in from reference TRBV30 and TRBJ2-5, reads SQTIHQWPATLVQPVGSPLSLECTVEGTSNPNLYWYRQAAGRGLQLLFYSVGIGQISSEVPQNLSASRPQDRQFILSSKKLLLSDSGFYLCAWSVRTVGETQYFGPGTRLLVL.

The chain joins TRBV6-1 to TRBJ2-3; TRBD2 matches 8 bases. The germline V gene has CDR1 MNHNS and CDR2 SASEGT. The CDR3 has 15 residues. Trimming took 3 bases from V and 4 from J; bases not matched to a gene: 6. CDR3 DNA: TGTGCCAGCAGTGATAGCGGGATGGCGGCAGATACGCAGTATTTT. Amino acid sequence: CASSDSGMAADTQYF.

The V and J genes are TRBV6-5 and TRBJ1-4; D perhaps matches TRBD1 (6 bases). The CDR3 is made up of 14 amino acids. V was cut by 2 bases and J by 3 bases, with 7 bases left in between. Germline CDR1 reads MNHEY; CDR2 reads SVGAGI. CDR3 sequence reads: CASSYRGSNEKLFF. CDR3 nucleotide sequence: TGTGCCAGCAGTTACAGGGGGTCTAATGAAAAACTGTTTTTT.

This clonotype was seen repeatedly, ten times or more. The CDR3 loop is CATGEVAEHTGELFF. The CDR3 DNA follows: TGTGCCACGGGCGAGGTAGCGGAGCACACCGGGGAGCTGTTTTTT. V is TRBV2 and J is TRBJ2-2; D possibly corresponds to TRBD2 (6 bases). V lost 10 bases and J lost 3, with 18 bases in between. Per germline, CDR1 SNHLY and CDR2 FYNNEI. This CDR3 is 15 amino acids long.

This clonotype was picked up many times. The V call is TRBV12-3 or TRBV12-4, the J call TRBJ1-5, with 9 bases that match TRBD1. The length of the CDR3 is 15 residues. Trimming at V came to 6 bases and at J to 5 bases, leaving 8 bases not matched to a gene. CDR3 region: CASRHGTGYHQPQHF. The CDR3 DNA sequence: TGTGCCAGCAGGCACGGGACAGGGTATCATCAGCCCCAGCATTTT.

The chain combines TRBV6-1 with TRBJ2-2, with a tentative D call TRBD1 (6 bases). In germline, CDR1 is MNHNS, CDR2 SASEGT. V gave up 2 bases and J gave up 2 bases, with 9 bases separating them. The CDR3 is 15 amino acids. The CDR3 nucleotides read TGTGCCAGCAGTGAAAACAGGGAAAACACCGGGGAGCTGTTTTTT. Translating it yields CASSENRENTGELFF.

The chain uses TRBV12-3 or TRBV12-4 and TRBJ2-2, with TRBD2 identical over 8 bases. The CDR3 spans 14 residues. V lost 3 bases to trimming and J lost 6 bases; unmatched junction nucleotides: 3. Written as DNA, the CDR3 is TGTGCCAGCAGTTTTCGGGAGGGAGCCGGGGAGCTGTTTTTT. Amino acid sequence: CASSFREGAGELFF.

This clonotype was counted ten times or more. The chain is built from TRBV24-1 and TRBJ2-2; no clear D gene. The CDR3 has 14 amino acids. Trimming removed 8 bases from V and 3 bases from J, with 12 bases in between. Germline CDR1 is KGHDR and CDR2 is SFDVKD. The CDR3 coding sequence is TGTGCCACCACCTCCCCCCAGGACACCGGGGAGCTGTTTTTT. This translates into CATTSPQDTGELFF.

The V call is TRBV7-8, the J call TRBJ2-7, with D possibly called TRBD1 or TRBD2 (5 bases each). The germline V gene encodes CDR1 SGHVS and CDR2 FQNEAQ. The CDR3 sequence is 15 residues long. With 1 base removed from V and 2 bases from J, the gap between germline ends came to 12 bases. As DNA, the CDR3 is TGTGCCAGCAGCTTAGGTGTGCAGGGAGCCTACGAGCAGTACTTC. This gives the protein CASSLGVQGAYEQYF.

Only one count was recorded for this clonotype. This rearrangement joins TRBV20-1 to TRBJ1-1; D perhaps matches TRBD1 (6 bases). Germline values: CDR1 DFQATT, CDR2 SNEGSKA (reference sequence). CDR3 length: 15 amino acids. Trimming removed 3 bases from V and 4 bases from J, with 18 bases in between. In nucleotides, the CDR3 is TGCAGTGCTAGGACAGGTGGGCTCAAGAGCACTGAAGCTTTCTTT. It translates to CSARTGGLKSTEAFF.

This clonotype is a singleton in its sample. The junction departs from germline at one end; a sequencing error may be responsible. J is TRBJ1-5 and V is TRBV10-3; D possibly corresponds to TRBD1 (5 bases). The CDR3 is made up of 14 amino acids. Germline-derived CDR1 and CDR2 are ENHRY and SYGVKD. The CDR3 coding sequence is TGTGCCACCAGTCGTGGCAGGGAGGGTCAGCCCCAGCATTTT. Translated: CATSRGREGQPQHF.